This TCR beta chain is from a study of T cell responses to AZD1222 COVID-19 vaccine. Sequencing was performed with immunoSEQ multiplex PCR; in TCRdb, only in-frame clones are kept and a portion is missing. Among fewer than 300,000 clones listed, over 85% were seen once. Germline loops: CDR1 SGHTA, CDR2 FQGNSA. V trimming: 5 bases; J trimming: 0 bases; junction bases outside the gene matches: 5. The CDR3 has 15 residues. V gene TRBV7-2 combines with J gene TRBJ1-1, with 8 positions matching TRBD1. This TCR derives from an adult in good health. The starting material was peripheral blood, obtained on day 0 of AZD1222 vaccination. The CDR3 region is CASSPPGGLNTEAFF. Here the CDR3 DNA reads TGTGCCAGCAGCCCCCCAGGGGGCTTGAACACTGAAGCTTTCTTT.